This T cell receptor (beta chain) was obtained from a study of T-cell memory formation after mild COVID-19. V was shortened by 2 bases and J by 7 bases, with 15 bases between the two germline ends. CDR1 SGHDT and CDR2 YYEEEE come from the germline V gene. The CDR3 runs to 14 residues. Many counts were recorded for this clonotype. cDNA libraries for TCR alpha and TCR beta, carrying sample barcodes and UMIs, came from 5'RACE with constant-segment primers. TCRdb recomputed calls from the 5' RACE reads with MiXCR, one row per CDR3 protein. Of 250,000 to 300,000 distinct CDR3 sequences in the sample, 8% to 10% are singletons; the top ten hold roughly 22%.

The TCR was taken from a man younger than 35 who had mild COVID-19 (a few samples of this study predate the infection). Cell type and time point are not known. The gene calls are TRBV5-6 and TRBJ1-2, with D tentatively TRBD1 (5 bases). Sequenced: PBMCs or a T cell subset sorted from them (not recorded which). The CDR3 reads CASSFGAAFGGYTF. As DNA, the CDR3 is TGTGCCAGCAGCTTCGGGGCAGCCTTTGGTGGCTACACCTTC. The complete variable domain, with remaining parts taken from reference TRBV5-6 and TRBJ1-2, reads DAGVTQSPTHLIKTRGQQVTLRCSPKSGHDTVSWYQQALGQGPQFIFQYYEEEERQRGNFPDRFSGHQFPNYSSELNVNALLLGDSALYLCASSFGAAFGGYTFGSGTRLTVV.